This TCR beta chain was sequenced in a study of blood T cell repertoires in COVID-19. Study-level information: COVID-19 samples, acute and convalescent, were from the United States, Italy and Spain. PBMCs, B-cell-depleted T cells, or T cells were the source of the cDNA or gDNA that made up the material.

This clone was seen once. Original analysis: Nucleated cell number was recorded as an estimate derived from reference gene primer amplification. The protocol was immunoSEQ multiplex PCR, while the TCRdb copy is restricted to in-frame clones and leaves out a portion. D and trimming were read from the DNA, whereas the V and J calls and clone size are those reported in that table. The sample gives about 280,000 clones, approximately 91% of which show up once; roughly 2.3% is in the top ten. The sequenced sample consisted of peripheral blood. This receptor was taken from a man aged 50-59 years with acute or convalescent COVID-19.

This chain's CDR3 is CASSILAGETGELFF. The CDR3 DNA reads as TGTGCCAGTAGTATACTAGCGGGGGAAACCGGGGAGCTGTTTTTT. The gene calls are TRBV19 and TRBJ2-2; 10 nucleotides align to TRBD2. The germline V gene encodes CDR1 LNHDA and CDR2 SQIVND (reference sequence). With 2 bases clipped from V and 5 bases from J, the junction kept 2 bases outside the gene matches. The length of the CDR3 is 15 residues.